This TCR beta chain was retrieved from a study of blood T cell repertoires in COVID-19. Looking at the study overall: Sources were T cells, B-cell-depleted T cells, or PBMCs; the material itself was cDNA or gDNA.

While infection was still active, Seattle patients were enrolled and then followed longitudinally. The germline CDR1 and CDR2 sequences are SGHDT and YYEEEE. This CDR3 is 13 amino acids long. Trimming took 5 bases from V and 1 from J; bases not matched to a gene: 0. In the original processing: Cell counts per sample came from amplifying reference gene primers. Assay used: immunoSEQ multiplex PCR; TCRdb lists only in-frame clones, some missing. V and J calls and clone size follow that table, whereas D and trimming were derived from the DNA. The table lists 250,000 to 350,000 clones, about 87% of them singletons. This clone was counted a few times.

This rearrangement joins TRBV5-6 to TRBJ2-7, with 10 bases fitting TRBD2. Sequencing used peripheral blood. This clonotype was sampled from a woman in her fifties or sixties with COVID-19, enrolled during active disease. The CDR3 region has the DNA TGTGCCAGCAGACTAGCGGGGTCCTACGAGCAGTACTTC. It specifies CASRLAGSYEQYF.